The rows below give T cell receptor beta chains drawn from one sample of a study of PD-1 blockade in classical Hodgkin lymphoma. Assay used: immunoSEQ multiplex PCR; TCRdb lists only in-frame clones, some missing. The sample lists 50,000 to 85,000 clones; 65% to 75% were seen once. The sequences come from peripheral blood mononuclear cells (PBMCs), collected before the second cycle of nivolumab. The receptor set was obtained from a human donor with classical Hodgkin lymphoma. The CDR3 runs from the conserved cysteine through the conserved F or W. The order of the fields is V gene, clone size, D gene, J gene, CDR3 DNA, CDR3 protein. A D gene is named only where the DNA matches it firmly. The size field is filled for only some rows; it gives once, few, many or a size class.

V gene: TRBV19
clone size: -
D gene: -
J gene: TRBJ2-2
CDR3 DNA: TGTGCCGGAGGGACAGAGAACACCGGGGAGCTGTTTTTT
CDR3 protein: CAGGTENTGELFF

V gene: TRBV6-1
clone size: -
D gene: -
J gene: TRBJ2-2
CDR3 DNA: TGTGCCAGCAGTGAAGCTAGGCCCCCCAGTACCGGGGAGCTGTTTTTT
CDR3 protein: CASSEARPPSTGELFF

V gene: TRBV7-9
clone size: -
D gene: -
J gene: TRBJ2-3
CDR3 DNA: TGTGCCAGCAGCTTAGTTTGGGACCAACGTGGAGATACGCAGTATTTT
CDR3 protein: CASSLVWDQRGDTQYF

V gene: TRBV7-9
clone size: -
D gene: -
J gene: TRBJ1-2
CDR3 DNA: TGTGCCAGCGGGGGGCAAGGCTATGGCTACACCTTC
CDR3 protein: CASGGQGYGYTF

V gene: TRBV4-1
clone size: many
D gene: TRBD1
J gene: TRBJ1-2
CDR3 DNA: TGCGCCAGCAGCCAGACAACAACAGGGGGCGGCTATGGCTACACCTTC
CDR3 protein: CASSQTTTGGGYGYTF

V gene: TRBV9
clone size: -
D gene: TRBD1
J gene: TRBJ1-2
CDR3 DNA: TGTGCCAGCAGCGCCACCTGGGACAGTAGAATCTATGGCTACACCTTC
CDR3 protein: CASSATWDSRIYGYTF

V gene: TRBV25-1
clone size: -
D gene: -
J gene: TRBJ2-2
CDR3 DNA: TGTGCCAGCAGTGAATTCGGCAGGAACTCATTCACCGGGGAGCTGTTTTTT
CDR3 protein: CASSEFGRNSFTGELFF

V gene: TRBV6-5
clone size: -
D gene: -
J gene: TRBJ1-2
CDR3 DNA: TGTGCCACCCATAACTATGGCTACACCTTC
CDR3 protein: CATHNYGYTF

V gene: TRBV6-5
clone size: -
D gene: -
J gene: TRBJ1-4
CDR3 DNA: TGTGCCAGCAGTTATTTACAGTCAACTAATGAAAAACTGTTTTTT
CDR3 protein: CASSYLQSTNEKLFF

V gene: TRBV18
clone size: -
D gene: TRBD1
J gene: TRBJ1-3
CDR3 DNA: TGTGCCAGCTCCCAGCAGGGGGCCTCGGGAAACACCATATATTTT
CDR3 protein: CASSQQGASGNTIYF

V gene: TRBV12-5
clone size: -
D gene: TRBD1
J gene: TRBJ2-7
CDR3 DNA: TGTGCTAGTGGCACGGGACAGGGAGGCACCTACGAGCAGTACTTC
CDR3 protein: CASGTGQGGTYEQYF

V gene: TRBV5-1
clone size: -
D gene: -
J gene: TRBJ2-7
CDR3 DNA: TGCGCCAGCAGCTTGGAAAGTGGGGTCGCCACCCACGAGCAGTACTTC
CDR3 protein: CASSLESGVATHEQYF

V gene: TRBV6-1
clone size: few
D gene: -
J gene: TRBJ1-6
CDR3 DNA: TGTGCCAGCAGTGACGGGGGGTACGGTTCACCCCTCCACTTT
CDR3 protein: CASSDGGYGSPLHF

V gene: TRBV4-1
clone size: once
D gene: TRBD2
J gene: TRBJ2-3
CDR3 DNA: TGCGCCAGCAGCTTAACCGCCGGTAGCGGGGGTGCAGATACGCAGTATTTT
CDR3 protein: CASSLTAGSGGADTQYF

V gene: TRBV13
clone size: -
D gene: TRBD2
J gene: TRBJ2-7
CDR3 DNA: TGTGCCAGCAGCTTGTGGGGAGGGGTGGGGCTCGACTACGAGCAGTACTTC
CDR3 protein: CASSLWGGVGLDYEQYF

V gene: TRBV14
clone size: -
D gene: -
J gene: TRBJ2-3
CDR3 DNA: TGTGCCAGCAGCCAAGAGAGGCCGCAGTATTTT
CDR3 protein: CASSQERPQYF

V gene: TRBV29-1
clone size: -
D gene: -
J gene: TRBJ1-2
CDR3 DNA: TGCAGCGTTGACCCCAGATCTAACTATGGCTACACCTTC
CDR3 protein: CSVDPRSNYGYTF

V gene: TRBV5-8
clone size: -
D gene: -
J gene: TRBJ2-7
CDR3 DNA: TGTGCCAGCAGCCCCTCCTACGAGCAGTACTTC
CDR3 protein: CASSPSYEQYF

V gene: TRBV27
clone size: -
D gene: -
J gene: TRBJ1-5
CDR3 DNA: TGTGCCAGCAGTTTATCGGGCTCGGATCAGCCCCAGCATTTT
CDR3 protein: CASSLSGSDQPQHF

V gene: TRBV4-1
clone size: -
D gene: TRBD1
J gene: TRBJ1-2
CDR3 DNA: TGCGCCAGCAGCCAAATGGACAGGGGTCCCTATGGCTACACCTTC
CDR3 protein: CASSQMDRGPYGYTF

V gene: TRBV6-1
clone size: -
D gene: -
J gene: TRBJ2-3
CDR3 DNA: TGTGCCAGCGCGGTCGTCCGGGGCGCAGATACGCAGTATTTT
CDR3 protein: CASAVVRGADTQYF

V gene: TRBV29-1
clone size: -
D gene: TRBD2
J gene: TRBJ2-1
CDR3 DNA: TGCAGCGTTATAGGGCTAGCGGGGTTCTTCAATGAGCAGTTCTTC
CDR3 protein: CSVIGLAGFFNEQFF

V gene: TRBV13
clone size: once
D gene: -
J gene: TRBJ2-3
CDR3 DNA: TGTGCCAGCAGCCAAGTACCCGGAATCCGGTCTTTCGGCACAGATACGCAGTATTTT
CDR3 protein: CASSQVPGIRSFGTDTQYF

V gene: TRBV7-8
clone size: -
D gene: -
J gene: TRBJ2-5
CDR3 DNA: TGTGCCAGCAGCTTAGAAGTTCTGGGGGCCAGGGAGCAGTACTTC
CDR3 protein: CASSLEVLGAREQYF

V gene: TRBV10-1
clone size: -
D gene: -
J gene: TRBJ2-7
CDR3 DNA: TGCGCCAGCAGTGACGGGGTAGGGTACGAGCAGTACTTC
CDR3 protein: CASSDGVGYEQYF

V gene: TRBV4-2
clone size: few
D gene: TRBD2
J gene: TRBJ2-7
CDR3 DNA: TGTGCCAGCAGCCAAGAGGGACTAGCGGGAGGATACGAGCAGTACTTC
CDR3 protein: CASSQEGLAGGYEQYF

V gene: TRBV9
clone size: -
D gene: -
J gene: TRBJ1-6
CDR3 DNA: TGTGCCAGCAGCGTAGGGGACGGGGGATCACCCCTCCACTTT
CDR3 protein: CASSVGDGGSPLHF

V gene: TRBV2
clone size: -
D gene: -
J gene: TRBJ1-2
CDR3 DNA: TGTGCCAGCAGTGTCGAGGGGTCGACCTATGGCTACACCTTC
CDR3 protein: CASSVEGSTYGYTF

V gene: TRBV9
clone size: -
D gene: -
J gene: TRBJ1-2
CDR3 DNA: TGTGCCAGCAGCCTGCCAGAAGTGGAACCTAACTATGGCTACACCTTC
CDR3 protein: CASSLPEVEPNYGYTF

V gene: TRBV6-1
clone size: once
D gene: TRBD2
J gene: TRBJ2-3
CDR3 DNA: TGTGCCAGCACTCTTGGGGGGGATGCAGATACGCAGTATTTT
CDR3 protein: CASTLGGDADTQYF

V gene: TRBV29-1
clone size: -
D gene: -
J gene: TRBJ1-2
CDR3 DNA: TGCAGCGTTGAGACTGACAGGAGGGATGGCTACACCTTC
CDR3 protein: CSVETDRRDGYTF

V gene: TRBV28
clone size: -
D gene: -
J gene: TRBJ1-5
CDR3 DNA: TGTGCCAGCAGTTTAAGCCTAGGGGATCAGCCCCAGCATTTT
CDR3 protein: CASSLSLGDQPQHF

V gene: TRBV11-2
clone size: -
D gene: -
J gene: TRBJ2-2
CDR3 DNA: TGTGCCAGCAGCTTATTGGCCGGGGAGCTGTTTTTT
CDR3 protein: CASSLLAGELFF